The clone carrying this TCR beta chain has only a few counts. The source of the sample is a study of blood T cell repertoires in COVID-19. The length of the CDR3 is 12 residues. Germline lookup yields CDR1 MDHEN and CDR2 SYDVKM. V was clipped by 6 bases and J by 4 bases, with 9 bases between them. Sequencing used immunoSEQ multiplex PCR; TCRdb keeps in-frame clones, though not all of them. The sample lists some 200,000 clones; around 84% were seen once. The V gene is TRBV28, the J gene TRBJ1-2; perhaps TRBD1 as D (6 bases). Sequenced input: peripheral blood. This receptor was taken from a woman in her sixties or seventies with COVID-19, enrolled during active disease. As DNA, the CDR3 is TGTGCCAGCAGCTTGACAGGCTATGGCTACACCTTC. It encodes CASSLTGYGYTF.